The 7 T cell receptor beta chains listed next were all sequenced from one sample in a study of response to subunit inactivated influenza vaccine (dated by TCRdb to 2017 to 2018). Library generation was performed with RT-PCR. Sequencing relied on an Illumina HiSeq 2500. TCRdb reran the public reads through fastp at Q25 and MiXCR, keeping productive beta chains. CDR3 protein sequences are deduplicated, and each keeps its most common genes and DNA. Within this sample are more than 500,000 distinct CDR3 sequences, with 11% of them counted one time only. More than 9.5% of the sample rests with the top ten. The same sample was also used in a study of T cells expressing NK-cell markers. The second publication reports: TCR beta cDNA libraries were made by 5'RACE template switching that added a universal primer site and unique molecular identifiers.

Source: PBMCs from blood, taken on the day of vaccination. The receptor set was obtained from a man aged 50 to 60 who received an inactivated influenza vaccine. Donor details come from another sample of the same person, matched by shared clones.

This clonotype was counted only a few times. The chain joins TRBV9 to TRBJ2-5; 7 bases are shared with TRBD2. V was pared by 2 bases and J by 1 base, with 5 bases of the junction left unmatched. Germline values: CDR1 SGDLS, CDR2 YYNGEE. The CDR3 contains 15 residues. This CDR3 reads CASSVGGGTQETQYF. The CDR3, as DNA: TGTGCCAGCAGCGTGGGGGGGGGAACCCAAGAGACCCAGTACTTC.

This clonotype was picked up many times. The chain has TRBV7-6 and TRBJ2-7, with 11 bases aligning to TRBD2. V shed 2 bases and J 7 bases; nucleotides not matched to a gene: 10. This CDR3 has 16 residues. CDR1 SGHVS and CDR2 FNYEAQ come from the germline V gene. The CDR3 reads CASSLYVAGGSGEQYF. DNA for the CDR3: TGTGCCAGCAGCTTATACGTAGCGGGAGGGTCGGGGGAGCAGTACTTC.

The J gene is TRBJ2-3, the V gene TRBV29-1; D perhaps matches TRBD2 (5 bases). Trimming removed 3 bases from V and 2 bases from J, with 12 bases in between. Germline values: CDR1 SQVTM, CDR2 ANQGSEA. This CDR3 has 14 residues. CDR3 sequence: CSVDYGVHTDTQYF. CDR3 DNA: TGCAGCGTTGATTACGGGGTCCACACAGATACGCAGTATTTT.

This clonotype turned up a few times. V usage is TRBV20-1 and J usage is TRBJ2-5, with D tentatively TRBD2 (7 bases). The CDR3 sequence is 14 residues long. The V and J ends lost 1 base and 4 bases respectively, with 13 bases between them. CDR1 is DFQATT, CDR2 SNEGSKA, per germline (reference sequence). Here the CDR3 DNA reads TGCAGTGCTAGAGTCGGGGGGCCCGGAGAGACCCAGTACTTC. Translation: CSARVGGPGETQYF.

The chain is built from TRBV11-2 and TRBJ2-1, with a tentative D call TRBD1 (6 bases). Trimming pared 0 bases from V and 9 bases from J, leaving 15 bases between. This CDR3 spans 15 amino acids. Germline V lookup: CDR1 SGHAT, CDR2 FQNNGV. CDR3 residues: CASSLDLGTSREQFF. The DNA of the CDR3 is TGTGCCAGCAGCTTAGACCTTGGGACATCTCGTGAGCAGTTCTTC.

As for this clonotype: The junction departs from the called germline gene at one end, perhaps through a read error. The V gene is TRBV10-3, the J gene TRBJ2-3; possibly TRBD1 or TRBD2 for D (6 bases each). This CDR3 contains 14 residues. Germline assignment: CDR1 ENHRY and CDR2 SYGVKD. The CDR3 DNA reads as TGTGGCATCATGGGGGGCGGGCTCTGGGATACGCAGTATTTT. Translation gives CGIMGGGLWDTQYF.

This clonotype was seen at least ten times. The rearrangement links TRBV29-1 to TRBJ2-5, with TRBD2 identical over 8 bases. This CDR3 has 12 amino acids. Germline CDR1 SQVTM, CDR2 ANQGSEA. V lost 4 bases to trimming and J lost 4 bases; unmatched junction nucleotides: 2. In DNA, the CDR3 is TGCAGCGTTGGGGCGGGAGGAGAGACCCAGTACTTC. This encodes CSVGAGGETQYF.